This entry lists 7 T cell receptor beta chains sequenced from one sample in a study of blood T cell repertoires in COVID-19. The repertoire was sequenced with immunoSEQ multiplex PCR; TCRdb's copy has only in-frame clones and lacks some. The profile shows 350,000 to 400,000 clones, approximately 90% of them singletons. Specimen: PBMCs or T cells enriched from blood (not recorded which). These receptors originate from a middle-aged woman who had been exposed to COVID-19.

As DNA, the CDR3 is TGTGCCAGCAGTCCCTCGGGGAGGCGGCGGGGGGAGACCCAGTACTTC. Protein sequence: CASSPSGRRRGETQYF. The chain combines TRBV6-2 or TRBV6-3 with TRBJ2-5; TRBD2 agrees at 7 bases. This CDR3 contains 16 residues. The V segment lost 5 bases and the J segment 5 bases; nucleotides outside the gene matches: 14. Germline V gene lookup returns CDR1 MNHEY and CDR2 SVGEGT.

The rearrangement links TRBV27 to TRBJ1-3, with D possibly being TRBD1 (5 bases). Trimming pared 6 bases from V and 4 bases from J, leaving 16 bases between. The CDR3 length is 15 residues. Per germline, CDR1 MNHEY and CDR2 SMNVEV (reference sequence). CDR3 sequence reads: CASRPVGGLGNTIYF. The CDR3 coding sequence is TGTGCCAGCAGACCCGTGGGGGGGTTGGGAAACACCATATATTTT.

The CDR3 nucleotides are TGTGCCAGCAGCTTAGAATCCCCCCCGCTAGCGGGAGAGCAGTTCTTC. It codes for CASSLESPPLAGEQFF. This chain uses TRBV11-2 with TRBJ2-1; the match to TRBD2 covers 9 bases. Looked up from germline, CDR1 is SGHAT and CDR2 is FQNNGV. There are 16 residues in the CDR3. V gave up 0 bases and J gave up 10 bases; unmatched junction bases: 10.

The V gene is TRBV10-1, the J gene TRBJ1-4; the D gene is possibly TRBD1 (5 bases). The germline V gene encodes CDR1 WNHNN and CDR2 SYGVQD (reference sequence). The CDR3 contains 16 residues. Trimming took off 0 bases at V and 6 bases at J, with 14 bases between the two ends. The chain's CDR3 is CASSESRGTVHEKLFF. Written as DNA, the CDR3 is TGCGCCAGCAGTGAGTCCCGGGGGACTGTCCATGAAAAACTGTTTTTT.

The CDR3 sequence is CASSSVGLGPRADTQYF. For the CDR3, the DNA is TGTGCCAGCAGCTCCGTTGGCTTGGGCCCCAGAGCAGATACGCAGTATTTT. The chain carries TRBV7-2 and TRBJ2-3; no definite D call. CDR1 SGHTA and CDR2 FQGNSA come from the germline V gene. The V end was cut by 4 bases, the J end by 4 bases, with 21 bases between. The CDR3 length is 17 residues. The whole variable domain, filled in from reference TRBV7-2 and TRBJ2-3, reads GAGVSQSPSNKVTEKGKDVELRCDPISGHTALYWYRQSLGQGLEFLIYFQGNSAPDKSGLPSDRFSAERTGGSVSTLTIQRTQQEDSAVYLCASSSVGLGPRADTQYFGPGTRLTVL.

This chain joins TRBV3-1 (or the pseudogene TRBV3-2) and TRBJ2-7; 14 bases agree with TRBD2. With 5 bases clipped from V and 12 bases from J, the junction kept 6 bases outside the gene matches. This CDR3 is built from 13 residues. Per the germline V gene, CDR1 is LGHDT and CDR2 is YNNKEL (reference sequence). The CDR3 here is CASSGGLAGVRYF. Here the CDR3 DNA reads TGTGCCAGCAGCGGGGGACTAGCGGGGGTCCGGTACTTC.

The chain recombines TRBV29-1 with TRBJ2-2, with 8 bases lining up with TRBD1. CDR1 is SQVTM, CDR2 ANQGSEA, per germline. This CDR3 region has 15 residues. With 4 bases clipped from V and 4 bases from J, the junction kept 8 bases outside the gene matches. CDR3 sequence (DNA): TGCAGCGTTGCGCCACGGACAGGGCCCACCGGGGAGCTGTTTTTT. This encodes CSVAPRTGPTGELFF.